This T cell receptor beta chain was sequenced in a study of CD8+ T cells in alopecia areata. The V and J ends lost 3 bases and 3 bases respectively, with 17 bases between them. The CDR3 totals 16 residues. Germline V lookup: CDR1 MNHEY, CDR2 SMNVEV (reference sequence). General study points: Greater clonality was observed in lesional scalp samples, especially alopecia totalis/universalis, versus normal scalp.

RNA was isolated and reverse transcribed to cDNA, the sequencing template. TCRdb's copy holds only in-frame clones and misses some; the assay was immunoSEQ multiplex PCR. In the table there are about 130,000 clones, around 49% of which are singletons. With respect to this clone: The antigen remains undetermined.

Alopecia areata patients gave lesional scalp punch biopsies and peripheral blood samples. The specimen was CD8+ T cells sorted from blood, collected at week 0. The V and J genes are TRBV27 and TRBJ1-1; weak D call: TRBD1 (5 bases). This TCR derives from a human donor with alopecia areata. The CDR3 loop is CASSFLGLGYDTEAFF. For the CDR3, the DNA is TGTGCCAGCAGTTTTCTGGGACTGGGATATGACACTGAAGCTTTCTTT.